Presented here are 21 T cell receptor beta chains from one specimen sequenced in a study of T-cell reconstitution after alpha-beta-depleted transplantation in children. During its preparation, the TCRbeta library received unique molecular identifiers. Using its own MiXCR run on the PCR reads, TCRdb lists one record per CDR3 protein. This sample has about 580,000 distinct CDR3 sequences; approximately 22% occur once, and the top ten carry 13% to 15%. Specimen: PBMCs, mostly from graft donor cells, collected 360 days after TCRalphabeta/CD19-depleted stem cell transplant. All receptors derive from a boy less than two years old who had a stem cell transplant for acute myeloid leukemia, so the T cells may come from the graft donor.

The table lists this clonotype with a few counts. This chain joins TRBV7-9 and TRBJ1-2, with D possibly TRBD1 on 5 matching bases. Germline V lookup: CDR1 SEHNR, CDR2 FQNEAQ (reference sequence). The ends were cut back, 3 bases at V and 0 bases at J, with 11 bases in the middle. The CDR3 sequence is 15 residues long. CDR3 loop: CASSFWGGANYGYTF. Written as DNA, the CDR3 is TGTGCCAGCAGCTTCTGGGGGGGAGCTAACTATGGCTACACCTTC. Drawing the rest from reference TRBV7-9 and TRBJ1-2, the complete variable domain is DTGVSQNPRHKITKRGQNVTFRCDPISEHNRLYWYRQTLGQGPEFLTYFQNEAQLEKSRLLSDRFSAERPKGSFSTLEIQRTEQGDSAMYLCASSFWGGANYGYTFGSGTRLTVV.

This clonotype appeared a few times. The gene calls are TRBV9 and TRBJ2-1, with TRBD1 matching 8 bases. Trimming at V came to 3 bases and at J to 2 bases, leaving 7 bases not matched to a gene. Germline assignment: CDR1 SGDLS and CDR2 YYNGEE. The CDR3 spans 16 residues. The CDR3 DNA sequence: TGTGCCAGCAGCGGCAGACAGGGGCCCCCCTACAATGAGCAGTTCTTC. Amino acid sequence: CASSGRQGPPYNEQFF.

This clonotype has only a few counts. The V call is TRBV5-5, the J call TRBJ2-1; 7 positions agree with TRBD1. After removal of 4 bases from V and 1 base from J, the junction contained 8 bases not matched to a gene. The CDR3 extends over 16 amino acids. Germline V gene sequence: CDR1 SGHKS, CDR2 YYEKEE (reference sequence). CDR3 nucleotides: TGTGCCAGCAGCCTGCGACAGGGATTTTCCTACAATGAGCAGTTCTTC. It specifies CASSLRQGFSYNEQFF.

In this sample, this clonotype turned up many times. The chain combines TRBV20-1 with TRBJ2-5; D might be TRBD1 or TRBD2, each matching 5 bases. The V gene's germline CDR1 is DFQATT and CDR2 SNEGSKA (reference sequence). The V gene lost 2 bases and the J gene lost 1 base, with 17 bases spanning the gap. This CDR3 comprises 16 residues. The DNA of the CDR3 is TGCAGTGCTAGACCCTACCCGTTTGGGGGCCAAGAGACCCAGTACTTC. Residues: CSARPYPFGGQETQYF.

This clonotype was recorded many times. CDR3 nucleotides: TGTGCCAGCAGCCATCGCCGAGGGGACACCGGGGAGCTGTTTTTT. This sequence encodes CASSHRRGDTGELFF. This chain joins TRBV3-1 and TRBJ2-2; D tentatively reads TRBD1 or TRBD2 (5 bases each). The germline V and J ends were trimmed by 3 bases and 3 bases, with 11 bases remaining between them. CDR3 length: 15 residues. Germline lookup yields CDR1 LGHDT and CDR2 YNNKEL (reference sequence).

Ten or more counts support this clonotype. This CDR3 reads CSVLRSGQETQYF. The CDR3 DNA is TGCAGCGTCCTCCGGAGCGGCCAAGAGACCCAGTACTTC. The gene calls are TRBV29-1 and TRBJ2-5; tentatively, D is TRBD2 (5 bases). Germline V gene data show CDR1 as SQVTM and CDR2 as ANQGSEA. V shed 6 bases and J shed 1 base, with 12 bases lying between them. This CDR3 region has 13 residues. Supplemented by reference TRBV29-1 and TRBJ2-5, the full variable domain reads SAVISQKPSRDICQRGTSLTIQCQVDSQVTMMFWYRQQPGQSLTLIATANQGSEATYESGFVIDKFPISRPNLTFSTLTVSNMSPEDSSIYLCSVLRSGQETQYFGPGTRLLVL.

This clonotype was seen many times. The chain couples TRBV28 to TRBJ2-1; 10 bases map to TRBD2. V lost 6 bases to trimming and J lost 7 bases; unmatched junction nucleotides: 12. Per the germline V gene, CDR1 is MDHEN and CDR2 is SYDVKM. This CDR3 is 16 amino acids long. The DNA for the CDR3 is TGTGCCAGCAGACCCCCCAAAGCGGGGGGGCTTAATGAGCAGTTCTTC. It translates to CASRPPKAGGLNEQFF.

Only a few counts were recorded for this clonotype. The chain uses TRBV4-1 and TRBJ2-1; maybe TRBD2 (6 bases). Deletions cut 1 base from V and 4 bases from J, with 14 bases between. The CDR3 consists of 16 residues. Germline CDR1 is MGHRA and CDR2 is YSYEKL. In nucleotides, the CDR3 is TGCGCCAGCAGCCAAGCTCTTAGCGGAGGGTACAATGAGCAGTTCTTC. Protein sequence: CASSQALSGGYNEQFF.

There are a few counts of this clonotype. The chain couples TRBV5-6 to TRBJ2-1, with TRBD1 matching over 10 bases. The CDR3 is 16 residues long. Germline CDR1 is SGHDT and CDR2 is YYEEEE. With 0 bases clipped from V and 8 bases from J, the junction kept 8 bases outside the gene matches. The DNA for the CDR3 is TGTGCCAGCAGCTTGGTCGGGACAGGGGTGCCCCATGAGCAGTTCTTC. This codes for CASSLVGTGVPHEQFF.

CDR3 in amino acids: CASSYKRQVGETQYF. The CDR3 DNA sequence: TGTGCCAGCAGTTACAAGAGGCAGGTCGGCGAGACCCAGTACTTC. The chain combines TRBV6-2 or TRBV6-3 with TRBJ2-5; D not certain. Germline values: CDR1 MNHEY, CDR2 SVGEGT. Trimming shortened V by 2 bases and J by 5 bases, and 15 bases separated the two germline ends. The length of the CDR3 is 15 residues.

The J gene is TRBJ1-4, the V gene TRBV27, with D perhaps matching TRBD1 (6 bases). The CDR3 sequence is 14 residues long. Germline CDR1 MNHEY, CDR2 SMNVEV (reference sequence). The V end was cut by 6 bases, the J end by 8 bases, with 16 bases between. CDR3 sequence reads: CASSGRVRGEKLFF. The CDR3 nucleotides read TGTGCCAGCAGCGGGAGGGTCAGGGGAGAAAAACTGTTTTTT.

This clonotype was counted ten times or more. The V call is TRBV20-1, the J call TRBJ1-5; 9 bases agree with TRBD1. The germline V gene encodes CDR1 DFQATT and CDR2 SNEGSKA (reference sequence). With 2 bases clipped from V and 6 bases from J, the junction kept 8 bases outside the gene matches. The CDR3 contains 15 residues. CDR3 loop: CSARKGGQGFQPQHF. CDR3 bases: TGCAGTGCTAGAAAGGGTGGACAGGGGTTTCAGCCCCAGCATTTT.

This clonotype showed up just a few times. The chain is built from TRBV28 and TRBJ1-1; 7 bases are a match to TRBD1. The CDR3 spans 15 residues. The J segment lost 5 bases and the V segment lost 6 bases, leaving 12 bases of the junction unmatched. CDR1 is MDHEN, CDR2 SYDVKM, per germline. CDR3 in DNA: TGTGCCAGCAGCCCCGGAGCAGGGGGTCAGACTGAAGCTTTCTTT. It translates to CASSPGAGGQTEAFF.

This sequence joins TRBV28 and TRBJ2-3, with TRBD1 identical over 8 bases. This CDR3 contains 16 residues. Germline loops: CDR1 MDHEN, CDR2 SYDVKM. The junction had 11 bases not matched to a gene; V was cut back by 6 bases and J by 3 bases. This chain's CDR3 is CASSPGGALPTDTQYF. DNA for the CDR3: TGTGCCAGCAGCCCAGGGGGCGCCTTACCAACAGATACGCAGTATTTT.

This clonotype has ten or more counts. The chain is built from TRBV12-3 or TRBV12-4 and TRBJ2-4; no clear D gene. Trimming cost V 2 bases and J 9 bases, with 11 bases left between them. The CDR3 length is 13 residues. The DNA for the CDR3 is TGTGCCAGCAGTTTACTTGAGGAGCGCATTCAGTACTTC. It codes for CASSLLEERIQYF.

This clonotype has ten or more counts. This chain joins TRBV11-2 and TRBJ2-7; perhaps TRBD2 as D (6 bases). V shed 1 base and J shed 4 bases, with 8 bases lying between them. There are 13 residues in the CDR3. Germline CDR1 is SGHAT and CDR2 is FQNNGV. Written as DNA, the CDR3 is TGTGCCAGCAGCTTAGCGGGGGTATACGAGCAGTACGTC. Its protein is CASSLAGVYEQYV.

This clonotype has a count of ten or more. The chain carries TRBV7-2 and TRBJ2-5; no firm D call. V was cut by 6 bases and J by 5 bases, with 7 bases left in between. Germline V gene data show CDR1 as SGHTA and CDR2 as FQGNSA. This CDR3 spans 11 amino acids. CDR3: CASRIGETQYF. The CDR3 region has the DNA TGTGCCAGCAGAATAGGGGAGACCCAGTACTTC.

In this sample, this clonotype turned up a few times. The chain combines TRBV11-2 with TRBJ2-5; a possible D gene is TRBD1 (5 bases). The CDR3 has 19 amino acids. Per the germline V gene, CDR1 is SGHAT and CDR2 is FQNNGV. Deletions cut 5 bases from V and 1 base from J, with 26 bases between. The CDR3 protein is CASSPEVQVGPSGQETQYF. CDR3 DNA sequence: TGTGCCAGCAGCCCTGAGGTACAGGTGGGGCCGTCCGGCCAAGAGACCCAGTACTTC.

V gene TRBV20-1 combines with J gene TRBJ1-1; D gene ambiguous. The length of the CDR3 is 13 residues. Per germline, CDR1 DFQATT and CDR2 SNEGSKA (reference sequence). Trimming left V 2 bases short and J 1 base short, with 8 bases between. The CDR3 region has the DNA TGCAGTGCTAGATCCACAGAGAACACTGAAGCTTTCTTT. Translation gives CSARSTENTEAFF.

There are many counts of this clonotype. The junction departs from germline at one end; a sequencing error may be responsible. The J gene is TRBJ2-7, the V gene TRBV29-1; D possibly corresponds to TRBD1 (5 bases). This CDR3 region has 14 residues. Germline V gene lookup returns CDR1 SQVTM and CDR2 ANQGSEA. The CDR3 nucleotides read TGCAGCGTCGAAGGGGTTGACTCCGCCTACGAGCAGTACTTC. Translation: CSVEGVDSAYEQYF.

The chain joins TRBV24-1 to TRBJ2-5; TRBD1 agrees at 8 bases. Germline-derived CDR1 and CDR2 are KGHDR and SFDVKD. The junction had 9 bases not matched to a gene; V was cut back by 2 bases and J by 5 bases. The CDR3 consists of 16 residues. CDR3 region: CATSDSSRGRFETQYF. In DNA form, the CDR3 reads TGTGCCACCAGTGATTCCTCCAGGGGGCGATTTGAGACCCAGTACTTC.